A single sample is the source of the 20 T cell receptor beta chains below, sequenced in a study of T cells in Graves' hyperthyroidism and ophthalmopathy. From RNA transcripts, TCR beta CDR3 regions were amplified. HTBI primers were used for first-round RT-PCR of the TCR CDR3. Via MiXCR, TCRdb re-called the multiplex PCR reads, giving one row per CDR3 protein. The sample carries 690,000 or so distinct CDR3 sequences, under 20% recorded once. The sequenced sample consisted of blood. These receptors all stem from a woman aged 45-59 years with Graves' hyperthyroidism that later progressed to Graves' ophthalmopathy.

This clonotype appeared many times. The chain links TRBV30 to TRBJ2-7, with D unresolved. CDR3 length equals 12 residues. Germline values: CDR1 GTSNPN, CDR2 SVGIG (reference sequence). Trimming cost V 0 bases and J 2 bases, with 5 bases left between them. This chain's CDR3 is CAWSVVPYEQYF. CDR3 DNA: TGTGCCTGGAGTGTAGTACCCTACGAGCAGTACTTC.

This clonotype was seen only a few times. The rearrangement uses TRBV7-9 and TRBJ2-7; the match to TRBD1 covers 9 bases. CDR3 size: 15 residues. The V and J ends lost 1 base and 3 bases, in that order; junction bases with no gene match: 4. In germline, CDR1 is SEHNR, CDR2 FQNEAQ (reference sequence). The CDR3: CASSLVETGGYEQYF. CDR3 DNA sequence: TGTGCCAGCAGCTTAGTGGAGACAGGGGGCTACGAGCAGTACTTC. Complete variable domain (other parts from reference TRBV7-9 and TRBJ2-7): DTGVSQNPRHKITKRGQNVTFRCDPISEHNRLYWYRQTLGQGPEFLTYFQNEAQLEKSRLLSDRFSAERPKGSFSTLEIQRTEQGDSAMYLCASSLVETGGYEQYFGPGTRLTVT.

The genes are TRBV12-5 and TRBJ1-1; tentative D call: TRBD1 (5 bases). This CDR3 region has 17 residues. The germline CDR1 and CDR2 sequences are LGHNT and FRNRAP. V shed 2 bases and J shed 0 bases, with 16 bases lying between them. The CDR3 loop reads CASGLTTWGGMNTEAFF. CDR3 bases: TGTGCTAGTGGTTTGACCACGTGGGGGGGAATGAACACTGAAGCTTTCTTT.

This clonotype was detected only once. This may arise from a read error, as a much more abundant clone is one base away. The V call is TRBV3-1, the J call TRBJ2-1, with D unclear. In germline, CDR1 is LGHDT, CDR2 YNNKEL (reference sequence). The CDR3 length is 15 residues. Deletions cut 0 bases from V and 8 bases from J, with 14 bases between. CDR3 sequence (DNA): TGTGCCAGCAGCCAAGATATTGCGGAGATGGATGAGCAGTTCTTC. It is translated as CASSQDIAEMDEQFF.

CDR3: CASSQVGQSYEQYF. The CDR3 DNA reads TGCGCCAGCAGCCAAGTCGGACAGTCCTACGAGCAGTACTTC. This chain uses TRBV4-1 with TRBJ2-7; TRBD1 is a possible D gene (6 bases). The CDR3 runs to 14 residues. Looked up from germline, CDR1 is MGHRA and CDR2 is YSYEKL. V shed 1 base and J shed 1 base, with 8 bases lying between them.

This clonotype was detected a few times. The rearrangement joins TRBV7-2 to TRBJ1-6; D unclear. CDR3 length equals 14 residues. Germline CDR1 is SGHTA and CDR2 is FQGNSA. Trimming pared 2 bases from V and 11 bases from J, leaving 13 bases between. CDR3 nucleotides: TGTGCCAGCAGCTTACCCGGTTCGACCCCACCCCTCCACTTT. This sequence encodes CASSLPGSTPPLHF. Full variable domain (remainder filled in from reference TRBV7-2 and TRBJ1-6): GAGVSQSPSNKVTEKGKDVELRCDPISGHTALYWYRQSLGQGLEFLIYFQGNSAPDKSGLPSDRFSAERTGGSVSTLTIQRTQQEDSAVYLCASSLPGSTPPLHFGNGTRLTVT.

At least ten counts were recorded for this clonotype. The V call is TRBV3-1, the J call TRBJ1-1; weak D call: TRBD1 (6 bases). Trimming stripped 4 bases from V and 0 bases from J, with 12 bases between. The germline gives CDR1 LGHDT, CDR2 YNNKEL (reference sequence). This CDR3 spans 15 amino acids. CDR3 DNA: TGTGCCAGCAGCCGTCTCGGGGACATGAACACTGAAGCTTTCTTT. The encoded protein is CASSRLGDMNTEAFF. The variable domain in full, completed from reference TRBV3-1 and TRBJ1-1, reads DTAVSQTPKYLVTQMGNDKSIKCEQNLGHDTMYWYKQDSKKFLKIMFSYNNKELIINETVPNRFSPKSPDKAHLNLHINSLELGDSAVYFCASSRLGDMNTEAFFGQGTRLTVV.

The chain is built from TRBV7-2 and TRBJ1-5; 7 bases are shared with TRBD1. The CDR3 loop spans 19 amino acids. V lost 1 base to trimming and J lost 0 bases; unmatched junction nucleotides: 12. Germline CDR1 SGHTA, CDR2 FQGNSA. This CDR3 reads CASSLGLRGRVYSNQPQHF. Here the CDR3 DNA reads TGTGCCAGCAGCTTAGGTTTGAGGGGGCGGGTATATAGCAATCAGCCCCAGCATTTT.

This clonotype has at least ten counts. The chain employs TRBV7-2 and TRBJ2-2; 11 bases align to TRBD1. The CDR3 length is 16 residues. CDR1 is SGHTA and CDR2 is FQGNSA in the germline V gene. J lost 4 bases, V lost 5 bases, and 6 bases had no gene match. The CDR3 reads CASSARTGGSTGELFF. CDR3 DNA: TGTGCCAGCAGCGCACGGACAGGGGGCAGCACCGGGGAGCTGTTTTTT.

This clonotype rates as medium-sized (0.01 to 0.1%). The chain is built from TRBV30 and TRBJ1-2, with D unclear. Trimming left V 3 bases short and J 0 bases short, with 11 bases between. CDR3 length: 14 residues. Germline values: CDR1 GTSNPN, CDR2 SVGIG (reference sequence). DNA for the CDR3: TGTGCCTGGAGGATAGACGGGACTAACTATGGCTACACCTTC. Protein product: CAWRIDGTNYGYTF.

This clonotype showed up just a few times. The V call is TRBV7-9, the J call TRBJ1-5; D is unresolved. The CDR3 extends over 15 amino acids. Trimming removed 4 bases at V and 4 bases at J, with 14 bases between. Germline-derived CDR1 and CDR2 are SEHNR and FQNEAQ (reference sequence). CDR3 amino acids: CASSSPGSENQPQHF. The CDR3 DNA reads as TGTGCCAGCAGCTCACCCGGGAGTGAGAATCAGCCCCAGCATTTT.

V and J are TRBV5-1 and TRBJ1-1, with 7 bases lining up with TRBD1. V lost 4 bases to trimming and J lost 10 bases; unmatched junction nucleotides: 13. The CDR3 consists of 14 residues. Germline V gives CDR1 SGHRS, CDR2 YFSETQ. CDR3 protein: CASSPSRGPGSAFF. In DNA form, the CDR3 reads TGCGCCAGCAGCCCCTCAAGGGGGCCAGGCTCAGCTTTCTTT. The full variable domain, in which reference TRBV5-1 and TRBJ1-1 provide the parts outside the CDR3, is KAGVTQTPRYLIKTRGQQVTLSCSPISGHRSVSWYQQTPGQGLQFLFEYFSETQRNKGNFPGRFSGRQFSNSRSEMNVSTLELGDSALYLCASSPSRGPGSAFFGQGTRLTVV.

J is TRBJ1-3 and V is TRBV6-2 or TRBV6-3, with 12 bases identical to TRBD1. Germline loops: CDR1 MNHEY, CDR2 SVGEGT. V lost 5 bases and J lost 2; bases outside the gene matches: 7. The CDR3 is made up of 17 amino acids. CDR3 protein: CASSSIGTGGTGNTIYF. For the CDR3, the DNA is TGTGCCAGCAGTAGTATCGGGACAGGGGGCACTGGAAACACCATATATTTT.

This clonotype was observed at least ten times. This chain joins TRBV20-1 and TRBJ2-1, with D perhaps TRBD1 (6 bases). Trimming left V 0 bases short and J 4 bases short, with 13 bases between. Per the germline V gene, CDR1 is DFQATT and CDR2 is SNEGSKA (reference sequence). The CDR3 extends over 15 amino acids. The CDR3 here is CSARDRTGNYNEQFF. For the CDR3, the DNA is TGCAGTGCTAGAGATAGAACAGGGAATTACAATGAGCAGTTCTTC.

The chain couples TRBV14 to TRBJ2-7, with D uncertain. CDR3 length: 13 residues. Germline V gives CDR1 SGHDN, CDR2 FVKESK. Trimming shortened V by 4 bases and J by 3 bases, and 10 bases separated the two germline ends. CDR3 nucleotides: TGTGCCAGCAGCCCTCAGCAGAACTACGAGCAGTACTTC. It encodes CASSPQQNYEQYF. Based on the CDR3 plus reference TRBV14 and TRBJ2-7, the full variable domain is EAGVTQFPSHSVIEKGQTVTLRCDPISGHDNLYWYRRVMGKEIKFLLHFVKESKQDESGMPNNRFLAERTGGTYSTLKVQPAELEDSGVYFCASSPQQNYEQYFGPGTRLTVT.

On this clonotype: A junction boundary mismatches the germline segment, possibly from a read error. V usage is TRBV27 and J usage is TRBJ2-7; 7 bases map to TRBD1. Germline V gene lookup returns CDR1 MNHEY and CDR2 SMNVEV (reference sequence). CDR3 size: 14 residues. Here the CDR3 DNA reads TGTGCCAGGGGGTTCAGGGACAGTTCCTACGAGCAGCACTTC. Translation gives CARGFRDSSYEQHF.

The genes are TRBV12-3 or TRBV12-4 and TRBJ2-5; D remains ambiguous. Trimming cost V 2 bases and J 4 bases, with 14 bases left between them. This CDR3 spans 15 amino acids. CDR3 nucleotide sequence: TGTGCCAGCAGTTTACAGGCGGTGCAACGAGAGACCCAGTACTTC. It translates to CASSLQAVQRETQYF.

J is TRBJ1-5 and V is TRBV19, with a tentative D call TRBD1 (6 bases). Germline V gives CDR1 LNHDA, CDR2 SQIVND (reference sequence). The CDR3 runs to 15 residues. V lost 3 bases and J 2 bases, leaving 11 bases between the germline ends. CDR3 residues: CASSIQGLGNQPQHF. DNA of the CDR3: TGTGCCAGTAGTATTCAGGGGCTGGGCAATCAGCCCCAGCATTTT.

This clonotype has a count of ten or more. The chain links TRBV5-1 to TRBJ1-1; a possible D gene is TRBD1 (6 bases). CDR3 length: 13 residues. The germline V gene encodes CDR1 SGHRS and CDR2 YFSETQ. V was trimmed by 3 bases and J by 5 bases, leaving 11 bases between them. The CDR3 spells CASSWDTGTEAFF. In DNA, the CDR3 is TGCGCCAGCAGCTGGGACACTGGGACTGAAGCTTTCTTT.

This sequence joins TRBV29-1 and TRBJ1-1, with 7 bases that match TRBD1. Trimming cost V 7 bases and J 4 bases; bases outside gene matches: 9. The germline gives CDR1 SQVTM, CDR2 ANQGSEA. There are 13 residues in the CDR3. CDR3 protein: CSADRDVSTEAFF. CDR3 coding DNA: TGCAGCGCCGACAGGGACGTAAGCACTGAAGCTTTCTTT. Complete variable domain (other parts from reference TRBV29-1 and TRBJ1-1): SAVISQKPSRDICQRGTSLTIQCQVDSQVTMMFWYRQQPGQSLTLIATANQGSEATYESGFVIDKFPISRPNLTFSTLTVSNMSPEDSSIYLCSADRDVSTEAFFGQGTRLTVV.